This T cell receptor beta chain was identified during a study of a mutant IDH1 vaccine in newly diagnosed glioma. Sample time point: baseline, week 1 (first vaccination visit). Stated treatment: pre-vaccination baseline after standard-of-care therapy. Germline values: CDR1 MDHEN, CDR2 SYDVKM. This CDR3 comprises 13 residues. V lost 6 bases to trimming and J lost 5 bases, with 13 bases between them. Only in-frame clones appear in the TCRdb table, and some are missing; sequencing was by immunoSEQ multiplex PCR. The data contain about 59,000 clones, about 90% of them singletons. The sequence derives from a man aged 50 to 59 with glioma. The input for sequencing was PBMCs, taken from a glioma patient treated with radiotherapy, temozolomide or both. The chain couples TRBV28 to TRBJ2-5, with D possibly called TRBD1 or TRBD2 (5 bases each). The CDR3 bases are TGTGCCAGCAGAACGGGGCCTAGGGAGACCCAGTACTTC. This gives the protein CASRTGPRETQYF.